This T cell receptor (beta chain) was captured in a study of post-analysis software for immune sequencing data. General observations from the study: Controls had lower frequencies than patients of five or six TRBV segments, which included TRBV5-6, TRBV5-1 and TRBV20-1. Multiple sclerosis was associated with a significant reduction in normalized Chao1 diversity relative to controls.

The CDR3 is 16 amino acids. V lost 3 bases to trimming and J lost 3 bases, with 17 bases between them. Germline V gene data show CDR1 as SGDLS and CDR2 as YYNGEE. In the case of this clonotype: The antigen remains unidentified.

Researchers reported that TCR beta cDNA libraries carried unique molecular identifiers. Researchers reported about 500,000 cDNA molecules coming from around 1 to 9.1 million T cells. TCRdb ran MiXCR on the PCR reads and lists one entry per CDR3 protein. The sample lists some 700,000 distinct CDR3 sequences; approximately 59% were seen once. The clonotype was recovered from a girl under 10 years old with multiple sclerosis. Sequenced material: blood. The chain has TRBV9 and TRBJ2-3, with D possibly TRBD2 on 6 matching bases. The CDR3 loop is CASSDRRAHSTDTQYF. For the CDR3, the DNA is TGTGCCAGCAGCGACCGGAGGGCCCATAGTACAGATACGCAGTATTTT.